These 29 T cell receptor beta chains were all obtained from the same sample, sequenced in a study of Ad26.COV2.S vaccination and SARS-CoV-2 variants. Described treatment: around 19 received Ad26.COV2.S at low or high dose, single or two shots; about 5 received placebo; per-sample allocation not given. The investigators took samples on day 63 after the first vaccine or placebo injection. Sequenced by immunoSEQ multiplex PCR; TCRdb stores in-frame clones only, minus some. Among hundreds of thousands of clones listed, around 88% were seen once. The starting material was peripheral blood, obtained in a trial of Ad26.COV2.S vaccine versus placebo. These receptors were obtained from a person aged 18-65 years who received the Ad26.COV2.S COVID-19 vaccine or a placebo.

The chain joins TRBV30 to TRBJ2-3, with TRBD2 matching over 11 bases. Trimming took 3 bases from V and 5 from J; bases not matched to a gene: 10. The CDR3 is 16 amino acids. Germline V gives CDR1 GTSNPN, CDR2 SVGIG (reference sequence). This CDR3 is CAWRKTLAGVIDTQYF. As DNA, the CDR3 is TGTGCCTGGAGGAAGACACTAGCGGGAGTGATAGATACGCAGTATTTT.

This clone was picked up a small number of times. The chain recombines TRBV12-3 or TRBV12-4 with TRBJ1-1; D perhaps matches TRBD1 (5 bases). Trimming pared 6 bases from V and 4 bases from J, leaving 12 bases between. This CDR3 has 13 residues. The CDR3 nucleotides read TGTGCCAGCAGAGACAGAAGTGGCACTGAAGCTTTCTTT. Translated, it gives CASRDRSGTEAFF.

The chain links TRBV28 to TRBJ2-5, with TRBD1 identical over 7 bases. CDR3 length: 14 residues. J was trimmed by 0 bases and V by 4 bases; bases with no gene match: 2. Germline V CDR1 and CDR2: MDHEN, SYDVKM. The CDR3 bases are TGTGCCAGCAGTTCCGGACAGGACCAAGAGACCCAGTACTTC. The encoded protein is CASSSGQDQETQYF. Full variable domain (remainder filled in from reference TRBV28 and TRBJ2-5): DVKVTQSSRYLVKRTGEKVFLECVQDMDHENMFWYRQDPGLGLRLIYFSYDVKMKEKGDIPEGYSVSREKKERFSLILESASTNQTSMYLCASSSGQDQETQYFGPGTRLLVL.

With regard to this clone: A read error may produce the germline difference seen at one junction end. V usage is TRBV9 and J usage is TRBJ2-1; maybe TRBD2 (6 bases). Germline V gene sequence: CDR1 SGDLS, CDR2 YYNGEE. The CDR3 sequence is 13 residues long. The CDR3 DNA is TGTGCCAGCAGCGTCACGGGACGGGGGTCCCTCCTCTTC. This encodes CASSVTGRGSLLF.

The J gene is TRBJ2-1, the V gene TRBV3-1 (or the pseudogene TRBV3-2); TRBD2 is a possible D gene (6 bases). This CDR3 has 15 residues. V gave up 0 bases and J gave up 5 bases, with 11 bases separating them. The germline V gene has CDR1 LGHDT and CDR2 YNNKEL (reference sequence). In DNA form, the CDR3 reads TGTGCCAGCAGCCAAGATTTGGGGGGACACAATGAGCAGTTCTTC. It encodes CASSQDLGGHNEQFF.

This clone was observed a few times. The V and J genes are TRBV3-1 (or the pseudogene TRBV3-2) and TRBJ2-7; D is undetermined. This CDR3 contains 12 residues. From germline, CDR1 is LGHDT and CDR2 YNNKEL (reference sequence). V lost 0 bases and J 10 bases, leaving 10 bases between the germline ends. The CDR3 DNA sequence: TGTGCCAGCAGCCAAGATCACAGCAAACAGTACTTC. This codes for CASSQDHSKQYF.

CDR3 amino acids: CASSIGLAEIYNEQFF. The CDR3 nucleotides are TGCGCCAGCAGCATCGGACTAGCGGAGATATACAATGAGCAGTTCTTC. This chain connects TRBV5-1 to TRBJ2-1; 10 nucleotides agree with TRBD2. The CDR3 covers 16 residues. V lost 4 bases and J lost 4; bases outside the gene matches: 8. The germline V gene encodes CDR1 SGHRS and CDR2 YFSETQ.

J is TRBJ2-7 and V is TRBV28; D not certain. Trimming took off 5 bases at V and 0 bases at J, with 14 bases between the two ends. CDR3 length: 15 amino acids. Germline loops: CDR1 MDHEN, CDR2 SYDVKM. The CDR3 coding sequence is TGTGCCAGCAGTCCCGGATCGTTCAGCTCCTACGAGCAGTACTTC. It translates to CASSPGSFSSYEQYF.

The table lists this clone with a count of one. The chain recombines TRBV7-9 with TRBJ1-2; 7 nucleotides line up with TRBD1. CDR3 size: 15 residues. CDR1 and CDR2 from the germline V gene are SEHNR and FQNEAQ (reference sequence). The junction had 6 bases not matched to a gene; V was cut back by 5 bases and J by 0 bases. The CDR3 reads CASSPDRLPNYGYTF. The CDR3 DNA sequence: TGTGCCAGCAGCCCGGACAGGTTACCTAACTATGGCTACACCTTC.

J is TRBJ1-2 and V is TRBV5-1; D gene uncertain. This CDR3 comprises 14 residues. CDR1 SGHRS and CDR2 YFSETQ come from the germline V gene. V was cut by 0 bases and J by 3 bases, with 9 bases left in between. CDR3 sequence: CASSLGEVDYGYTF. The CDR3 coding sequence is TGCGCCAGCAGCTTGGGGGAGGTGGACTATGGCTACACCTTC.

This sequence joins TRBV11-2 and TRBJ2-2; D may correspond to TRBD1 or TRBD2 (5 bases each). The V end was cut by 6 bases, the J end by 2 bases, with 7 bases between. This CDR3 is 13 amino acids long. Germline CDR1 SGHAT, CDR2 FQNNGV. The CDR3 loop reads CASRRGNTGELFF. CDR3 DNA: TGTGCCAGCAGGAGGGGTAACACCGGGGAGCTGTTTTTT.

In this sample, this clone turned up once. This chain links TRBV3-1 (or the pseudogene TRBV3-2) with TRBJ2-7; D gene uncertain. Between the trimmed V and J ends, which lost 1 base and 6 bases, there was a span of 7 bases. CDR1 LGHDT and CDR2 YNNKEL come from the germline V gene (reference sequence). CDR3 length equals 12 residues. In DNA form, the CDR3 reads TGTGCCAGCAGCCAAGGTTTCAGCGAGCAGTACTTC. This codes for CASSQGFSEQYF.

Notes on this clone: This same CDR3 is encoded by further DNA sequences in the sample. The chain employs TRBV5-6 and TRBJ1-5, with unresolved D. Germline lookup yields CDR1 SGHDT and CDR2 YYEEEE. Trimming pared 2 bases from V and 0 bases from J, leaving 6 bases between. This CDR3 comprises 14 residues. CDR3 nucleotides: TGTGCCAGCAGCTTACGTGGTAGCAATCAGCCCCAGCATTTT. Protein sequence: CASSLRGSNQPQHF.

The chain uses TRBV7-8 and TRBJ2-1; TRBD2 matches 8 bases. V lost 5 bases and J lost 6; bases outside the gene matches: 12. Germline V CDR1 and CDR2: SGHVS, FQNEAQ. This CDR3 region has 16 residues. The CDR3 DNA follows: TGTGCCAGCAGCAGACCGTCGGGACTAGTCATCAATGAGCAGTTCTTC. Its translation is CASSRPSGLVINEQFF.

The chain joins TRBV27 to TRBJ1-5; a weak D match, TRBD1 (5 bases). Germline V gives CDR1 MNHEY, CDR2 SMNVEV (reference sequence). The germline V and J ends were trimmed by 6 bases and 3 bases, with 18 bases remaining between them. The CDR3 consists of 16 residues. The CDR3: CASRPEGRGYNQPQHF. As DNA, the CDR3 is TGTGCCAGCAGACCCGAGGGACGGGGCTACAATCAGCCCCAGCATTTT.

The rearrangement links TRBV24-1 to TRBJ2-3, with 8 bases that match TRBD2. Germline values: CDR1 KGHDR, CDR2 SFDVKD. This CDR3 comprises 16 residues. The V gene end was trimmed by 3 bases and the J gene end by 3 bases; junction bases not matched to a gene: 7. Written as DNA, the CDR3 is TGTGCCACCAGTGATCCGGCTAGCGGGCGTACAGATACGCAGTATTTT. Protein sequence: CATSDPASGRTDTQYF.

The J gene is TRBJ2-3, the V gene TRBV5-6; 7 bases line up with TRBD2. CDR3 length equals 16 residues. V lost 0 bases to trimming and J lost 2 bases; unmatched junction nucleotides: 6. Germline CDR1 SGHDT, CDR2 YYEEEE. As DNA, the CDR3 is TGTGCCAGCAGCTTGGAGGCGGGGGACTACACAGATACGCAGTATTTT. It is translated as CASSLEAGDYTDTQYF. The full variable domain, in which reference TRBV5-6 and TRBJ2-3 provide the parts outside the CDR3, is DAGVTQSPTHLIKTRGQQVTLRCSPKSGHDTVSWYQQALGQGPQFIFQYYEEEERQRGNFPDRFSGHQFPNYSSELNVNALLLGDSALYLCASSLEAGDYTDTQYFGPGTRLTVL.

V gene TRBV3-1 (or the pseudogene TRBV3-2) combines with J gene TRBJ2-7; 7 bases are a match to TRBD2. V lost 3 bases and J lost 7; bases outside the gene matches: 6. Germline V gene data show CDR1 as LGHDT and CDR2 as YNNKEL (reference sequence). The CDR3 spans 13 residues. DNA of the CDR3: TGTGCCAGCAGCCATCAGACTAGCAGAGAGCAGTACTTC. Protein sequence: CASSHQTSREQYF.

This clone showed up just once. The chain carries TRBV7-9 and TRBJ1-2; no reliable D call. Germline V gene data show CDR1 as SEHNR and CDR2 as FQNEAQ (reference sequence). The CDR3 is 13 residues long. V was pared by 9 bases and J by 5 bases, with 16 bases between. DNA of the CDR3: TGTGCCAGTCACTTCCTTCTAGAGTATGGCTACACCTTC. It is translated as CASHFLLEYGYTF.

The rearrangement joins TRBV23-1 to TRBJ1-5, with TRBD1 matching 7 bases. TRBV23-1 counts as an open reading frame of uncertain function. The CDR3 contains 13 residues. The V and J ends lost 10 bases and 5 bases, in that order; junction bases with no gene match: 8. This chain's CDR3 is CAIPAGGDQPQHF. The DNA of the CDR3 is TGCGCCATCCCTGCAGGGGGGGATCAGCCCCAGCATTTT.

CDR3 sequence: CASSQGGYGSGNTIYF. The DNA of the CDR3 is TGCGCCAGCAGCCAAGGAGGCTACGGCTCTGGAAACACCATATATTTT. The rearrangement joins TRBV4-3 to TRBJ1-3; D gene ambiguous. Germline loops: CDR1 LGHNA, CDR2 YSLEER. Trimming pared 1 base from V and 0 bases from J, leaving 10 bases between. This CDR3 comprises 16 residues.

This clone was seen more than once but under ten times. The rearrangement uses TRBV28 and TRBJ2-4; unclear D gene. The CDR3 consists of 17 residues. V lost 2 bases, J lost 8 bases, and 22 bases lay in between. Germline V gene lookup returns CDR1 MDHEN and CDR2 SYDVKM. The CDR3 DNA reads as TGTGCCAGCAGTTTAATTCCCCCACTTTCTGCCTCGGACATTCAGTACTTC. This codes for CASSLIPPLSASDIQYF.

This chain joins TRBV20-1 and TRBJ2-1, with D tentatively TRBD1 (5 bases). The germline gives CDR1 DFQATT, CDR2 SNEGSKA (reference sequence). The CDR3 covers 11 residues. The germline V and J ends were trimmed by 1 base and 9 bases, with 7 bases remaining between them. CDR3 DNA: TGCAGTGCTAGAGCAGGGTTTGAGCAGTTCTTC. This codes for CSARAGFEQFF.

The chain carries TRBV11-2 and TRBJ2-7, with no clear D. CDR1 SGHAT and CDR2 FQNNGV come from the germline V gene. With 5 bases removed from V and 4 bases from J, the gap between germline ends came to 18 bases. This CDR3 region has 15 residues. The CDR3 loop is CASSPSLTAFYEQYF. The CDR3 DNA follows: TGTGCCAGCAGCCCTAGTCTCACTGCCTTTTACGAGCAGTACTTC. Combining the CDR3 with reference TRBV11-2 and TRBJ2-7 gives the whole variable domain EAGVAQSPRYKIIEKRQSVAFWCNPISGHATLYWYQQILGQGPKLLIQFQNNGVVDDSQLPKDRFSAERLKGVDSTLKIQPAKLEDSAVYLCASSPSLTAFYEQYFGPGTRLTVT.

The rearrangement uses TRBV5-6 and TRBJ1-1, with 7 positions matching TRBD1. Germline V lookup: CDR1 SGHDT, CDR2 YYEEEE. This CDR3 is 17 amino acids long. Trimming cost V 0 bases and J 0 bases; bases outside gene matches: 8. The CDR3 spells CASSLGGQTGMNTEAFF. In DNA, the CDR3 is TGTGCCAGCAGCTTGGGGGGACAGACCGGCATGAACACTGAAGCTTTCTTT.

This sequence joins TRBV30 and TRBJ2-1; 7 bases fit TRBD1. J gave up 11 bases and V 1 base, and 20 bases lay outside the gene matches. Per germline, CDR1 GTSNPN and CDR2 SVGIG (reference sequence). This CDR3 is 17 amino acids long. The CDR3 nucleotides read TGTGCCTGGAGTGGGACAGGATCGCACAATGAGCCAGCTCAGCAGTTCTTC. This translates into CAWSGTGSHNEPAQQFF.

This rearrangement joins TRBV7-9 to TRBJ1-4; the match to TRBD1 covers 7 bases. The CDR3 runs 16 residues. The V gene end was trimmed by 2 bases and the J gene end by 7 bases; junction bases not matched to a gene: 10. Looked up from germline, CDR1 is SEHNR and CDR2 is FQNEAQ (reference sequence). CDR3 sequence: CASSLRDSGTFEKLFF. The CDR3 nucleotides are TGTGCCAGCAGCTTACGGGACAGTGGGACATTTGAAAAACTGTTTTTT.

This clone was recorded a few times. The chain combines TRBV4-1 with TRBJ1-5; possible D gene TRBD1, 6 bases. Germline V gives CDR1 MGHRA, CDR2 YSYEKL. V dropped 3 bases and J dropped 6 bases, with 12 bases sitting between them. The length of the CDR3 is 14 residues. CDR3 amino acids: CASSQIRGPQPQHF. The DNA for the CDR3 is TGCGCCAGCAGCCAGATCAGGGGACCTCAGCCCCAGCATTTT.

The chain recombines TRBV5-1 with TRBJ2-3; D is possibly TRBD2 (5 bases). The germline CDR1 and CDR2 sequences are SGHRS and YFSETQ. CDR3 length equals 16 residues. The V end was cut by 0 bases, the J end by 2 bases, with 13 bases between. CDR3 in DNA: TGCGCCAGCAGCTTGGCTTCTAGCTTTTCCACAGATACGCAGTATTTT. It encodes CASSLASSFSTDTQYF.